This T cell receptor beta chain was sequenced during a study of beta chain features in type 1 diabetes. From germline, CDR1 is MGHRA and CDR2 YSYEKL. CDR3 size: 15 residues. V lost 1 base to trimming and J lost 7 bases, with 14 bases between them. Expressed TCRB transcripts were sequenced, since all the RNA that had been isolated was reverse transcribed. Generated by immunoSEQ multiplex PCR, the TCRdb table keeps only in-frame clones and is missing some. The sample comprises some 360,000 clones, roughly a fifth of which are singletons, and around 0.045% rests with the top ten. This clone turned up a few times.

The TCR comes from a woman aged 18-29 years in good health. The chain uses TRBV4-1 and TRBJ1-5; a possible D gene is TRBD1 (6 bases). The sequencing sample was made of naive CD4+ T cells from blood. Here the CDR3 DNA reads TGCGCCAGCAGCCAAGCCGGACAGAGGGGGCAGCCCCAGCATTTT. Amino acid sequence: CASSQAGQRGQPQHF.